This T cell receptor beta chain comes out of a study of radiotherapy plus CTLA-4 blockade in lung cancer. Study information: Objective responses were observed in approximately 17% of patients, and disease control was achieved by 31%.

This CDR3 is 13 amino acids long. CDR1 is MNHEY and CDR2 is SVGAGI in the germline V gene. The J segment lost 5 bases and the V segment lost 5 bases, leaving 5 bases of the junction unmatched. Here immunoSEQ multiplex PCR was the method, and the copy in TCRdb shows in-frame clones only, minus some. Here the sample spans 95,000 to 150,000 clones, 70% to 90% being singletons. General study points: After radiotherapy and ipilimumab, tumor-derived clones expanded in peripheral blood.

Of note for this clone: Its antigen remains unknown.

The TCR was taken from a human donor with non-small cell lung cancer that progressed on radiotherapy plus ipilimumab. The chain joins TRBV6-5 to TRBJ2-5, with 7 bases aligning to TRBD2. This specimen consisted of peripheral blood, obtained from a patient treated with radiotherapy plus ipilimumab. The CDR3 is CASSKTSLETQYF. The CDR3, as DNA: TGTGCCAGCAGTAAGACTAGCTTGGAGACCCAGTACTTC.